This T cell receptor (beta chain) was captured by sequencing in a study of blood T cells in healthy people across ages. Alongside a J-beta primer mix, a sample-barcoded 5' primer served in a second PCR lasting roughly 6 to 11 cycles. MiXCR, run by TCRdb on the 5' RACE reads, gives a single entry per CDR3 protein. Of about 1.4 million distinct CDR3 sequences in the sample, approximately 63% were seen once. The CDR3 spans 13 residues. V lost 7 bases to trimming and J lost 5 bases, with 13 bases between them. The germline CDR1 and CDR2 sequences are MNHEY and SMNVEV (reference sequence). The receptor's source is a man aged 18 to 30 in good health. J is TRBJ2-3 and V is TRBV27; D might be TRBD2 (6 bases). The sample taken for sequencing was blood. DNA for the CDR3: TGTGCCAGCAAACTGGCGGGGCTAGATACGCAGTATTTT. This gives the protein CASKLAGLDTQYF.